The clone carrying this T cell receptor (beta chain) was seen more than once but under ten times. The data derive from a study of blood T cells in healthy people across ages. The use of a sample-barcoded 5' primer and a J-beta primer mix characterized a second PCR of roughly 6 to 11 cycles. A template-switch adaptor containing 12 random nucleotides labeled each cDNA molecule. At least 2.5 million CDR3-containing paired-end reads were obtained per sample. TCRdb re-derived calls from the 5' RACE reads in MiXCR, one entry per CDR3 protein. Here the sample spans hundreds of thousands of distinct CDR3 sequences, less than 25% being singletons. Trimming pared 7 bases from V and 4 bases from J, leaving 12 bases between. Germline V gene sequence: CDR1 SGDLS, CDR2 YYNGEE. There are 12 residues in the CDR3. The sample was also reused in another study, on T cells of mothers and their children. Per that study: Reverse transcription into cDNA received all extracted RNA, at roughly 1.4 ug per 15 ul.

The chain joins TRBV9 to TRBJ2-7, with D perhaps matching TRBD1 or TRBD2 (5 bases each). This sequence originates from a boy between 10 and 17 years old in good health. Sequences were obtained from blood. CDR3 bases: TGTGCCAGCGCGGGCGACAGTTACGAGCAGTACTTC. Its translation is CASAGDSYEQYF.